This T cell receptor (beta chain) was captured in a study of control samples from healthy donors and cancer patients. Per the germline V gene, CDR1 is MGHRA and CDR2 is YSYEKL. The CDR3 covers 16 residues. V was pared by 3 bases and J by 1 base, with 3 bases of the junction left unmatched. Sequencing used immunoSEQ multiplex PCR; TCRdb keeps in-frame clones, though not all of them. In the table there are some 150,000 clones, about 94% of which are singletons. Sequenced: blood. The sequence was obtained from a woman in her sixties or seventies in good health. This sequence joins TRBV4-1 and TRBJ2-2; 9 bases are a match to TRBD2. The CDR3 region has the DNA TGCGCCAGCAGCCACGGGCGGGGGGGGAACACCGGGGAGCTGTTTTTT. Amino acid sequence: CASSHGRGGNTGELFF.